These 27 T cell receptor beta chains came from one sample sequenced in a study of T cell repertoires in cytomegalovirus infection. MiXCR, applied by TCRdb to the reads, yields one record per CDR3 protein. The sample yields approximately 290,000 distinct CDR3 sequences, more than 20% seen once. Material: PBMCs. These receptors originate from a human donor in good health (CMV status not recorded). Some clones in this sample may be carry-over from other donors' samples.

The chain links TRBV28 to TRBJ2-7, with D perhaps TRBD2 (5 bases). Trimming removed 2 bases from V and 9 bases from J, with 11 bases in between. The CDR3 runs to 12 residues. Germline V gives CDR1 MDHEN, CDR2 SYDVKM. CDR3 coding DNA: TGTGCCAGCAGTTTAGACTACGCGTGGCAGTACTTC. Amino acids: CASSLDYAWQYF.

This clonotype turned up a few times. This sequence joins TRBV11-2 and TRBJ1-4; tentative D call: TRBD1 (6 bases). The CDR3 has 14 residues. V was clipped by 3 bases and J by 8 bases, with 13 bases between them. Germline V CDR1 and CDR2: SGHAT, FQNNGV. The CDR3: CASSFTGQTEKLFF. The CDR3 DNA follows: TGTGCCAGCAGCTTTACAGGACAGACGGAAAAACTGTTTTTT.

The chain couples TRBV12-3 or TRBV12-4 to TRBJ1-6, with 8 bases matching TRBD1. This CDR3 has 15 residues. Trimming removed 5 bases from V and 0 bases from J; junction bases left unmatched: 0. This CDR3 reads CASSGQGSYNSPLHF. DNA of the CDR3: TGTGCCAGCAGTGGACAGGGCTCCTATAATTCACCCCTCCACTTT.

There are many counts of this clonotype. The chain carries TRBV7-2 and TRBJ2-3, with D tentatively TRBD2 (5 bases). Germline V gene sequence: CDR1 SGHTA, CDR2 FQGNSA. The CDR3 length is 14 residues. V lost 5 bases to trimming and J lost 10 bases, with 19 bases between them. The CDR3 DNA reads TGTGCCAGCAGCACCGGGCCCTTCGGAGGATCGCAGTATTTT. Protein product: CASSTGPFGGSQYF.

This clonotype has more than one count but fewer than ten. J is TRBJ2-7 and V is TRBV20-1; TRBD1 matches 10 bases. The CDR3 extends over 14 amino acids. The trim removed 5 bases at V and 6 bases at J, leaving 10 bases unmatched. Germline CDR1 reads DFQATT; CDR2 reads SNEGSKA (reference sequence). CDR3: CSAEPGTGDSEQYF. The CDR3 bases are TGCAGTGCTGAGCCGGGGACAGGGGACTCCGAGCAGTACTTC.

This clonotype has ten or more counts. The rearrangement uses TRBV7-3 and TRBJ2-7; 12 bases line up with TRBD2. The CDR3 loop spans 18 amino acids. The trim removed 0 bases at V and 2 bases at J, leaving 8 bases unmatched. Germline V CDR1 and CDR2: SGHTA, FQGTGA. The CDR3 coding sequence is TGTGCCAGCAGCTTAACAGGTAGAGCTAGCGGGGGGGCCTACGAGCAGTACTTC. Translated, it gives CASSLTGRASGGAYEQYF. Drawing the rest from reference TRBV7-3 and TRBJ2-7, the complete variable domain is GAGVSQTPSNKVTEKGKYVELRCDPISGHTALYWYRQSLGQGPEFLIYFQGTGAADDSGLPNDRFFAVRPEGSVSTLKIQRTERGDSAVYLCASSLTGRASGGAYEQYFGPGTRLTVT.

The CDR3 reads CASSEALTGTQPQHF. In DNA, the CDR3 is TGTGCCAGCAGTGAAGCGCTAACAGGGACCCAGCCCCAGCATTTT. This chain uses TRBV2 with TRBJ1-5; TRBD1 is a possible D gene (6 bases). V was cut by 0 bases and J by 7 bases, with 13 bases left in between. The CDR3 covers 15 residues. Germline V CDR1 and CDR2: SNHLY, FYNNEI.

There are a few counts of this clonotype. In nucleotides, the CDR3 is TGTGCCAGCAGTTCCGGGACTAGCGGGAGAAGCGCGTACTTC. Its translation: CASSSGTSGRSAYF. The J gene is TRBJ2-5, the V gene TRBV12-3 or TRBV12-4, with 14 bases lining up with TRBD2. After removal of 4 bases from V and 13 bases from J, the junction contained 8 bases not matched to a gene. The CDR3 has 14 residues.

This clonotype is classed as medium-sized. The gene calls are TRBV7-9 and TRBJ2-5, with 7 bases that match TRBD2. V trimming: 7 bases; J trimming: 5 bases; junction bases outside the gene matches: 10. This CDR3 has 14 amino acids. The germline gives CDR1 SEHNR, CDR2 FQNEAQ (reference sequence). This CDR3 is CASTTGREVETQYF. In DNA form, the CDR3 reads TGTGCCAGCACCACCGGTCGGGAGGTGGAGACCCAGTACTTC.

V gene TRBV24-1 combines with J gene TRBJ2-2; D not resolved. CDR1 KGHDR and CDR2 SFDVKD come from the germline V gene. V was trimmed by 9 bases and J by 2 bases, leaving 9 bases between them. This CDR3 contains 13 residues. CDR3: CATVADNTGELFF. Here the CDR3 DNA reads TGTGCCACCGTGGCCGACAACACCGGGGAGCTGTTTTTT.

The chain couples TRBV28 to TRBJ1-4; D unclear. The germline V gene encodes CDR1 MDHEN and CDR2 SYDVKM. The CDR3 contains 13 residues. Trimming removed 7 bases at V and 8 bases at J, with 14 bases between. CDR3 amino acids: CASTRVRREKLFF. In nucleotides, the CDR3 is TGTGCCAGCACCCGTGTGCGGCGGGAAAAACTGTTTTTT.

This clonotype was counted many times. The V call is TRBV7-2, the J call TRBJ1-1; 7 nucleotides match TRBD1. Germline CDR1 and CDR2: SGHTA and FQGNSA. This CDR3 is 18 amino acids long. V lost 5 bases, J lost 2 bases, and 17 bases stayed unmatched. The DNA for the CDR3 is TGTGCCAGCAGCCGGGGTAGGGGGCACGGGGGGACAAACACTGAAGCTTTCTTT. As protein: CASSRGRGHGGTNTEAFF.

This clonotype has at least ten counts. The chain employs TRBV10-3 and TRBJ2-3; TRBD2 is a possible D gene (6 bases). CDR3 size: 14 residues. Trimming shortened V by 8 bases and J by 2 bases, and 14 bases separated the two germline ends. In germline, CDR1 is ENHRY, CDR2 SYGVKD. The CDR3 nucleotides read TGTGCCATCGGGACTGAAGGGGTCACAGATACGCAGTATTTT. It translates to CAIGTEGVTDTQYF.

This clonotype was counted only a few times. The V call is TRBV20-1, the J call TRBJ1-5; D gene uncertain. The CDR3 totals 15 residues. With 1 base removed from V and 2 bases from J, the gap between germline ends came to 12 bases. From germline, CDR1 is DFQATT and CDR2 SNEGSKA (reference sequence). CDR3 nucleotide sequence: TGCAGTGCTAGAGCGAGCCTCCTGGGCAATCAGCCCCAGCATTTT. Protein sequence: CSARASLLGNQPQHF.

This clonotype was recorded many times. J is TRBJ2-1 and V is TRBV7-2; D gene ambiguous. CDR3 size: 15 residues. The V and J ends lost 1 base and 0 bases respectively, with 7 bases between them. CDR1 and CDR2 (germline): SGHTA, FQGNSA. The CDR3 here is CASSLGSASYNEQFF. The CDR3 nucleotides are TGTGCCAGCAGCTTAGGGTCGGCCTCCTACAATGAGCAGTTCTTC.

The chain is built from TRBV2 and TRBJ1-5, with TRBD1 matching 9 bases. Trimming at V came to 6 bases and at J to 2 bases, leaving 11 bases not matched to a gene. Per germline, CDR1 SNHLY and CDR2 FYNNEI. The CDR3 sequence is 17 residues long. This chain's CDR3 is CASRASTGGIGNQPQHF. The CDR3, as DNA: TGTGCCAGCAGGGCATCGACAGGGGGGATTGGCAATCAGCCCCAGCATTTT.

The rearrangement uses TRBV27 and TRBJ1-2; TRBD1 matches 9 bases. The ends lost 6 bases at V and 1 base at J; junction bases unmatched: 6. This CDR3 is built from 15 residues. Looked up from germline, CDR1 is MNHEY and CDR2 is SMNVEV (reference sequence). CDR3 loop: CASSPSTGGNYGYTF. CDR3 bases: TGTGCCAGCAGCCCATCGACAGGGGGTAACTATGGCTACACCTTC.

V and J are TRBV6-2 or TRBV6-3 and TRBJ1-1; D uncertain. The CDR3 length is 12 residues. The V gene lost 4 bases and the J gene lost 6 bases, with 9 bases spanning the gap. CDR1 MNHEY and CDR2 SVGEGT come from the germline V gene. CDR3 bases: TGTGCCAGCAGTTGGGTGAAGGCTGAAGCTTTCTTT. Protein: CASSWVKAEAFF.

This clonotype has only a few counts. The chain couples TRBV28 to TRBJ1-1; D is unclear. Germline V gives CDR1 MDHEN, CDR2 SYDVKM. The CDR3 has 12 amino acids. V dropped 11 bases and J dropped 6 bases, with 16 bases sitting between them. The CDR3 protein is CAVEVRFSEAFF. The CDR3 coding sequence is TGTGCCGTCGAGGTGCGATTCTCTGAAGCTTTCTTT.

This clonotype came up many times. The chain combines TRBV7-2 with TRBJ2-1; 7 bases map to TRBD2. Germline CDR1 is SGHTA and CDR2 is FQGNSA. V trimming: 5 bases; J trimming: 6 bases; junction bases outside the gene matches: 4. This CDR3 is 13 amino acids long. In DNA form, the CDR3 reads TGTGCCAGCAGCAAGACTAGCCGCAATGAGCAGTTCTTC. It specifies CASSKTSRNEQFF.

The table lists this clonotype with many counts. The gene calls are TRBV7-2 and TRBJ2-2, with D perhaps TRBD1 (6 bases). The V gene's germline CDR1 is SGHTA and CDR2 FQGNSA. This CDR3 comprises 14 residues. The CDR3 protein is CALSGTLNTGELFF. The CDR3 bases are TGTGCACTATCCGGGACACTCAACACCGGGGAGCTGTTTTTT. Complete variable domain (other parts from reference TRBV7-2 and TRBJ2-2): GAGVSQSPSNKVTEKGKDVELRCDPISGHTALYWYRQSLGQGLEFLIYFQGNSAPDKSGLPSDRFSAERTGGSVSTLTIQRTQQEDSAVYLCALSGTLNTGELFFGEGSRLTVL.

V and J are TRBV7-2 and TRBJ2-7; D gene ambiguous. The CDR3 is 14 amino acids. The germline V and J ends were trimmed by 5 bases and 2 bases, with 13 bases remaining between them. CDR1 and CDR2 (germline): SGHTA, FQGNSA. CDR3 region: CASSPTGLPYEQYF. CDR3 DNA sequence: TGTGCCAGCAGCCCAACGGGTCTCCCCTACGAGCAGTACTTC.

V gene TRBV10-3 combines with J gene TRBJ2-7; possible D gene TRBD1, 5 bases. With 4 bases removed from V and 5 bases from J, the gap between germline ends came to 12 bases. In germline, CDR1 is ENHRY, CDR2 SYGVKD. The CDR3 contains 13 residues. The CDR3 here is CAISGDSMHEQYF. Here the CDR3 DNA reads TGTGCCATCAGTGGCGACAGTATGCACGAGCAGTACTTC.

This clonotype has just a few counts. CDR3 nucleotides: TGTGCCAGCAGCTTGACTAGCCTCGAGGATACGCAGTATTTT. This encodes CASSLTSLEDTQYF. The rearrangement links TRBV28 to TRBJ2-3; TRBD2 matches at 7 bases. The CDR3 sequence is 14 residues long. CDR1 and CDR2 from the germline V gene are MDHEN and SYDVKM. The ends lost 6 bases at V and 6 bases at J; junction bases unmatched: 9.

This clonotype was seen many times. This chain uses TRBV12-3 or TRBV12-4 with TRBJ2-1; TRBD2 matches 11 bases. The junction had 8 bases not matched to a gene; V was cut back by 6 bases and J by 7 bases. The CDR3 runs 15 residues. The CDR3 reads CASRPTSGSENEQFF. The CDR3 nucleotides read TGTGCCAGCAGGCCCACTAGCGGGAGTGAGAATGAGCAGTTCTTC.

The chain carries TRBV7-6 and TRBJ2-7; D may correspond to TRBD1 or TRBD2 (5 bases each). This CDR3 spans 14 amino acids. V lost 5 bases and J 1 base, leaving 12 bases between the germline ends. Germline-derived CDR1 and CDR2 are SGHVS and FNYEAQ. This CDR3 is CASSGDGLSYEQYF. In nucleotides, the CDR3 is TGTGCCAGCAGCGGGGACGGACTGTCCTACGAGCAGTACTTC.

CDR3 in amino acids: CASSPSSGISYNEQFF. In DNA, the CDR3 is TGTGCCAGCAGTCCCAGTAGCGGGATCTCCTACAATGAGCAGTTCTTC. The chain combines TRBV12-3 or TRBV12-4 with TRBJ2-1; 8 positions match TRBD2. V gave up 5 bases and J gave up 0 bases; unmatched junction bases: 6. The CDR3 contains 16 residues.